This TCR beta chain was profiled in a study of T cells after yellow fever vaccination. This CDR3 is built from 19 residues. J lost 0 bases, V lost 2 bases, and 12 bases had no gene match. Looked up from germline, CDR1 is MDHEN and CDR2 is SYDVKM. Study findings and constraints: Post-booster samples contained most primary-vaccination clones (around 95% CD4, roughly 88% CD8). The study found a weaker secondary response that peaked faster, day 5 versus 15. Researchers noted that a small share of clonotypes showed up in both CD4 and CD8 compartments.

This clonotype was observed many times. Its antigen is unknown. Conversion of TCR transcripts into cDNA relied on 5'RACE template switching, which added a universal primer site and UMIs. One entry per CDR3 protein, called by TCRdb with MiXCR from the 5' RACE reads. This sample has more than 90,000 distinct CDR3 sequences, with roughly 8.9% found just once. Sequenced material: CD8+ T cells sorted from PBMCs, taken 45 days after the yellow fever booster vaccination. The sequence was obtained from a man under 40 who received the YFV17D yellow fever vaccine. The chain links TRBV28 to TRBJ2-5; TRBD2 agrees at 10 bases. DNA of the CDR3: TGTGCCAGCAGTTTAAGGGCCACCAGAGCGGGAGGGGACCAAGAGACCCAGTACTTC. Translated, it gives CASSLRATRAGGDQETQYF.